This T cell receptor (beta chain) is drawn from a study of blood T cell repertoires in COVID-19. Trimming took off 2 bases at V and 5 bases at J, with 12 bases between the two ends. Germline V gives CDR1 KGHSH, CDR2 LQKENI. The CDR3 loop spans 14 amino acids. Profiling relied on immunoSEQ multiplex PCR, and the TCRdb table lists in-frame clones only, not all of them. Among more than 300,000 clones, approximately 90% were seen once, and the ten largest hold less than 6%. Participants' reported clinical history set cohort assignment. For recovered donors of Cohort 3, there were two negative PCRs, clearance, or symptom resolution. This clone was detected only once.

This sequence originates from a woman aged 30 to 39 who had recovered from COVID-19. Sequencing used PBMCs or T cells enriched from blood (not recorded which). V and J are TRBV18 and TRBJ1-1, with unresolved D. The CDR3 DNA sequence: TGTGCCAGCTCACCAACGGGATCGGGGACTGAAGCTTTCTTT. This encodes CASSPTGSGTEAFF.